This T cell receptor beta chain was observed in a study of human T cells and chemical hapten exposure. Whole-study context: Small volume differences among pooled libraries mainly caused per-sample TCR yield variation.

As to time point: patch test 1, 2 weeks after DPC sensitization. The treatment: therapeutic diphenylcyclopropenone sensitization with weekly scalp DPC. TCRdb processed the RACE reads anew with MiXCR; each CDR3 protein has one entry. The profile covers roughly 180,000 distinct CDR3 sequences, with around 22% appearing a single time and approximately 6.4% taken by the ten largest. The CDR3 has 14 amino acids. Unmatched junction bases numbered 5, after V lost 3 bases and J lost 7 bases. CDR1 DFQATT and CDR2 SNEGSKA come from the germline V gene (reference sequence). Sequences were derived from whole blood, sampled in connection with sensitization to the hapten diphenylcyclopropenone (DPC). The clonotype comes from a woman in her forties or fifties with alopecia areata. Some clones in this sample may be carry-over from other donors' samples. The V call is TRBV20-1, the J call TRBJ1-6; 8 bases are a match to TRBD1. The CDR3 reads CSASTGGGNSPLHF. In nucleotides, the CDR3 is TGCAGTGCTAGTACAGGGGGGGGGAATTCACCCCTCCACTTT.